These 13 T cell receptor beta chains came from one sample sequenced in a study of liver allograft versus peripheral blood T cells. Overall study context: Repertoires from peripheral blood of liver transplant recipients were compared with those inside their transplanted livers.

One entry per CDR3 protein, called by TCRdb with MiXCR from the reads. The table shows around 12,000 distinct CDR3 sequences, with approximately 30% occurring only once. The receptors were sampled from a human patient who had a liver transplant. Some T cells may trace back to the graft donor.

In its sample, this clonotype was seen many times. V gene TRBV18 combines with J gene TRBJ1-5; 7 nucleotides align to TRBD1. The germline CDR1 and CDR2 sequences are KGHSH and LQKENI. The CDR3 has 14 amino acids. V dropped 6 bases and J dropped 1; count of bases not matched to a gene: 3. The CDR3 sequence is CASSEQGSNQPQHF. The CDR3 nucleotides are TGTGCCAGCTCGGAACAGGGGAGCAATCAGCCCCAGCATTTT.

This chain uses TRBV19 with TRBJ1-6; 10 nucleotides line up with TRBD1. V lost 9 bases and J lost 10; bases outside the gene matches: 9. From germline, CDR1 is LNHDA and CDR2 SQIVND (reference sequence). The length of the CDR3 is 14 residues. CDR3 region: CASSTGQGQSPLHF. In nucleotides, the CDR3 is TGTGCCAGCAGCACGGGACAGGGGCAATCACCCCTCCACTTT.

This clonotype has only a few counts. This chain uses TRBV10-3 with TRBJ1-1; a weak D match, TRBD1 (5 bases). The V end lost 7 bases, the J end lost 5 bases, and 14 bases lay between the germline ends. CDR1 ENHRY and CDR2 SYGVKD come from the germline V gene. This CDR3 contains 13 residues. The CDR3: CAIKQGEGTEAFF. The CDR3 nucleotides are TGTGCCATCAAACAAGGGGAAGGGACTGAAGCTTTCTTT.

Turning to this clonotype: A read error may be the cause here, since a much bigger clone is one base away. CDR3 nucleotides: TGTGCCATCAGTTCTACCACAGGGGGCTTGGGGGAGCAGTACTTC. As protein: CAISSTTGGLGEQYF. The chain recombines TRBV10-3 with TRBJ2-7, with 9 bases aligning to TRBD1. The CDR3 spans 15 residues. Looked up from germline, CDR1 is ENHRY and CDR2 is SYGVKD. Trimming removed 5 bases from V and 7 bases from J; junction bases left unmatched: 12.

CDR3 region: CASINGGHSYEQYF. The CDR3 DNA is TGTGCCAGCATCAACGGGGGCCATTCCTACGAGCAGTACTTC. This chain uses TRBV6-6 with TRBJ2-7, with D tentatively TRBD1 or TRBD2 (6 bases each). Trimming removed 7 bases at V and 1 base at J, with 14 bases between. CDR1 is MNHNY, CDR2 SVGAGI, per germline (reference sequence). The CDR3 is 14 residues long.

V and J are TRBV27 and TRBJ1-2; 7 bases are shared with TRBD1. CDR1 and CDR2 (germline): MNHEY, SMNVEV (reference sequence). Trimming removed 5 bases from V and 5 bases from J; junction bases left unmatched: 8. The CDR3 totals 14 residues. The CDR3 spells CASSPTGKRYGYTF. CDR3 in DNA: TGTGCCAGCAGTCCGACAGGGAAAAGATATGGCTACACCTTC.

This clonotype is categorized as medium-sized. The V call is TRBV6-6, the J call TRBJ2-1; 9 nucleotides match TRBD1. Germline CDR1 reads MNHNY; CDR2 reads SVGAGI (reference sequence). The junction had 4 bases not matched to a gene; V was cut back by 0 bases and J by 16 bases. This CDR3 has 12 amino acids. This CDR3 reads CASSYSQGAGFF. The CDR3 DNA sequence: TGTGCCAGCAGTTACTCACAGGGGGCGGGTTTCTTC.

Only a few counts were recorded for this clonotype. The J gene is TRBJ2-2, the V gene TRBV30; TRBD1 agrees at 9 bases. V lost 0 bases and J lost 6; bases outside the gene matches: 2. The CDR3 length is 14 residues. The germline V gene encodes CDR1 GTSNPN and CDR2 SVGIG (reference sequence). The CDR3: CAWSVQGASGELFF. CDR3 in DNA: TGTGCCTGGAGTGTACAGGGGGCGTCCGGGGAGCTGTTTTTT.

In its sample, this clonotype is medium-sized. The chain links TRBV6-6 to TRBJ1-6; 10 nucleotides agree with TRBD1. Looked up from germline, CDR1 is MNHNY and CDR2 is SVGAGI (reference sequence). J gave up 4 bases and V 5 bases, and 8 bases lay outside the gene matches. CDR3 length equals 17 residues. DNA of the CDR3: TGTGCCAGCAGTGGGACAGGGGACGGACCATATAATTCACCCCTCCACTTT. This translates into CASSGTGDGPYNSPLHF.

In its sample, this clonotype was seen many times. The chain links TRBV29-1 to TRBJ2-7; D call uncertain. Germline loops: CDR1 SQVTM, CDR2 ANQGSEA. Deletions cut 6 bases from V and 7 bases from J, with 13 bases between. The CDR3 is 11 residues long. In nucleotides, the CDR3 is TGCAGCGTCGGAACACAACTTGAGCAGTACTTC. It codes for CSVGTQLEQYF.

The chain combines TRBV20-1 with TRBJ1-5; D uncertain. The CDR3 length is 12 residues. Looked up from germline, CDR1 is DFQATT and CDR2 is SNEGSKA (reference sequence). Trimming pared 7 bases from V and 4 bases from J, leaving 11 bases between. CDR3 sequence reads: CSVVRTNQPQHF. CDR3 nucleotides: TGCAGTGTAGTCAGAACTAATCAGCCCCAGCATTTT.

This clonotype was seen at least ten times. The chain is built from TRBV6-5 and TRBJ2-5; D ambiguous. In germline, CDR1 is MNHEY, CDR2 SVGAGI. Trimming took 8 bases from V and 1 from J, leaving 14 bases between them. This CDR3 region has 14 residues. This CDR3 is CASEAPDGQETQYF. CDR3 coding DNA: TGTGCCAGCGAAGCCCCCGACGGCCAAGAGACCCAGTACTTC.

This clonotype is deemed medium-sized. The V call is TRBV27, the J call TRBJ2-2, with TRBD2 matching over 13 bases. CDR3 length: 17 amino acids. Germline loops: CDR1 MNHEY, CDR2 SMNVEV (reference sequence). V shed 6 bases and J 0 bases; nucleotides not matched to a gene: 4. The CDR3 sequence: CASSRLAGGSNTGELFF. CDR3 coding DNA: TGTGCCAGCAGCAGACTAGCGGGGGGCTCGAACACCGGGGAGCTGTTTTTT.